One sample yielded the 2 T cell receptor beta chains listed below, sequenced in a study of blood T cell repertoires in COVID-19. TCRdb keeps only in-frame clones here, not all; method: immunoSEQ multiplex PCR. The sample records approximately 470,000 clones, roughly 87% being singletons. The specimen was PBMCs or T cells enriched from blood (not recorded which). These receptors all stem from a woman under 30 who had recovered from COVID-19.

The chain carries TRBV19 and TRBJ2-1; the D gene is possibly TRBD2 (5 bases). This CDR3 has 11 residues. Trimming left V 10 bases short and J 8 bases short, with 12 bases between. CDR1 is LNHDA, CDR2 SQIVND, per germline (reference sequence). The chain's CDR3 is CATHGADEQFF. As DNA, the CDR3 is TGTGCCACCCATGGAGCGGATGAGCAGTTCTTC.

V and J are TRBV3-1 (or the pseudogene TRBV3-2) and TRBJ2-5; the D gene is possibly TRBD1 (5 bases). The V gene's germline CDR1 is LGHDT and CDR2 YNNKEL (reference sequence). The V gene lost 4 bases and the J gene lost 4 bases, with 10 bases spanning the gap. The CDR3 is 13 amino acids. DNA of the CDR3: TGTGCCAGCAGCCTCAATAGGGGAGAGACCCAGTACTTC. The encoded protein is CASSLNRGETQYF.